Listed below are T cell receptor beta chains from one sample, sequenced in a study of blood T cell repertoires in COVID-19. Here immunoSEQ multiplex PCR was the method, and the copy in TCRdb shows in-frame clones only, minus some. The table has under 250,000 clones, around 90% seen once. The sample comprised peripheral blood. These receptors came from a man in his 60s with COVID-19, enrolled during active disease. Each CDR3 is given with its conserved first and last residue. The D gene is left open where the match is weak. A row's size may be missing; if present it is once, few, many or a size class.

>TRBV5-6|TRBD1|TRBJ2-2|-
TGTGCCAGCTTTCTGACCGGGACAGCGAACACCGGGGAGCTGTTTTTT
CASFLTGTANTGELFF
>TRBV5-4|-|TRBJ2-2|few
TGTGCCAGCAGCTTGTCAGGGTTTCACACCGGGGAGCTGTTTTTT
CASSLSGFHTGELFF
>TRBV6-5|-|TRBJ1-1|-
TGTGCCAGCACCGCAGGACTGAAAACTGAAGCTTTCTTT
CASTAGLKTEAFF
>TRBV4-3|-|TRBJ1-1|-
TGCGCCAGCAGCCAAGATACTAACACCTTCCCTTACTTT
CASSQDTNTFPYF
>TRBV11-3|-|TRBJ2-2|-
TGTGCCAGCAGCACTCCTCCTCCCGGGATCTCTAAACCCACCGGGGAGCTGTTTTTT
CASSTPPPGISKPTGELFF
>TRBV6-6|TRBD1|TRBJ1-4|-
TGTGCCAGCACCCAACGGACAGGGGGTGCTGAAAAACTGTTTTTT
CASTQRTGGAEKLFF
>TRBV4-2|-|TRBJ2-2|-
TGTGCCAGCAACCCAGGGATCGTTAGCACCGGGGAGCTGTTTTTT
CASNPGIVSTGELFF
>TRBV3-1/TRBV3-2|TRBD1|TRBJ1-3|-
TGTGCCAGCAGCCAAGTCCGGGACAGGGATCGATTCTCTGGAAACACCATATATTTT
CASSQVRDRDRFSGNTIYF
>TRBV28|-|TRBJ2-7|once
TGTGCCAGCAGCCCGTATGGGGGGAGCTACGAGCAGTACTTC
CASSPYGGSYEQYF
>TRBV2|-|TRBJ2-2|-
TGTGCCAGCAGTGGAGCGCGCGGGGGCAACACCGGGGAGCTGTTTTTT
CASSGARGGNTGELFF
>TRBV2|TRBD1|TRBJ1-1|-
TGTGCCAGCAGTACAGGGGTCACTGAAGCTTTCTTT
CASSTGVTEAFF
>TRBV11-2|TRBD1|TRBJ2-7|-
TGTGCCAGCAGCTCCAGAGCCCAACAGGGACAGCACGAGCAGTACTTC
CASSSRAQQGQHEQYF
>TRBV18|-|TRBJ1-6|-
TGTGCCAGCTCACCCGGGAGCAATTCACCCCTCCACTTT
CASSPGSNSPLHF
>TRBV7-9|TRBD1|TRBJ1-1|-
TGTGCCAGCAGCTTAATTCAGGGACAGGGAGTCTCGGCTTTCTTT
CASSLIQGQGVSAFF
>TRBV7-3|-|TRBJ2-3|-
TGTGCCAGCAGCTTTTCTCAGGGGTTGAGCACAGATACGCAGTATTTT
CASSFSQGLSTDTQYF
>TRBV9|TRBD1|TRBJ1-2|-
TGTGCCAGCAGCGTAGGAGATCCGACAGGGGGTGCGCCCTATGGCTACACCTTC
CASSVGDPTGGAPYGYTF
>TRBV3-1/TRBV3-2|-|TRBJ1-5|-
TGTGCCAGCTCCCAAGATAGGGACTATAGCAATCAGCCCCAGCATTTT
CASSQDRDYSNQPQHF
>TRBV20-1|-|TRBJ1-2|-
TGCAGTGCTAGATTCAGCTATGGCTACACCTTC
CSARFSYGYTF
>TRBV19|-|TRBJ1-1|-
TGTGCCAGTAGTATCGGCGGGATCATGAACACTGAAGCTTTCTTT
CASSIGGIMNTEAFF
>TRBV7-2|-|TRBJ1-1|-
TGTGCCAGCAGCGCCAGTGGGCAGGGGAACACTGAAGCTTTCTTT
CASSASGQGNTEAFF
>TRBV5-6|-|TRBJ1-2|-
TGTGCCAGCAGCTTGGTTCGCGGCACCGGTACTGGCTACACCTTC
CASSLVRGTGTGYTF
>TRBV19|TRBD1|TRBJ1-5|once
TGTGCCAGTAGCCGGGACAGGGCGGAGAATCAGCCCCAGCATTTT
CASSRDRAENQPQHF
>TRBV4-2|-|TRBJ1-5|once
TGTGCCAGCAGCCAAGAATCGGGGTTCAGCAATCAGCCCCAGCATTTT
CASSQESGFSNQPQHF
>TRBV19|-|TRBJ2-7|few
TGTGCCAGTAGTCTGGCAGTAAAAAACTACGAGCAGTACTTC
CASSLAVKNYEQYF
>TRBV27|TRBD2|TRBJ2-7|-
TGTGCCAGCAGGACAAGCGGGAGGCGGCGCGAGCAGTACTTC
CASRTSGRRREQYF
>TRBV28|TRBD1|TRBJ2-7|few
TGTGCCAGCAGTCCGATGACTGGACAGGGGGCGCGCGAGCAGTACTTC
CASSPMTGQGAREQYF
>TRBV11-2|TRBD1|TRBJ1-3|-
TGTGCCAGCAACCAAGTGGGTGGGCCAGGGGGCAACACCATATATTTT
CASNQVGGPGGNTIYF
>TRBV5-1|TRBD2|TRBJ2-1|-
TGCGCCAGCAGCTTGTCCCTAGCGGGGGGGCTAGATGAGCAGTTCTTC
CASSLSLAGGLDEQFF
>TRBV6-5|-|TRBJ2-5|-
TGTGCCAGCAGTTACGGGGGCTTGGCCCAGTACTTC
CASSYGGLAQYF
>TRBV4-2|-|TRBJ2-5|-
TGTGCCAGCAGCCAAGTAGCTGGAGAGACCCAGTACTTC
CASSQVAGETQYF
>TRBV10-3|TRBD2|TRBJ2-4|-
TGTGCCATCAGTGTTACTAGCGGGAGCTCCAAAAACATTCAGTACTTC
CAISVTSGSSKNIQYF
>TRBV12-3/TRBV12-4|TRBD1|TRBJ2-1|few
TGTGCCAGCAGTCGTACCGGGACAGGTAATTTCTTC
CASSRTGTGNFF
>TRBV6-1|TRBD2|TRBJ2-1|-
TGTGCCAGCAGTGGGACTAGCGGGGGGGCATACCATGAGCAGTTCTTC
CASSGTSGGAYHEQFF
>TRBV27|TRBD2|TRBJ2-1|-
TGTGCCAGCGGAACTAGCGGGAGGACCAATGAGCAGTTCTTC
CASGTSGRTNEQFF
>TRBV5-1|-|TRBJ2-3|-
TGCGCCAGCAGCCGGAGGGGCGGAAGCACAGATACGCAGTATTTT
CASSRRGGSTDTQYF
>TRBV5-1|TRBD2|TRBJ2-3|few
TGCGCCAGCTGGGGCGGATTGGGAGGGGCAGATACGCAGTATTTT
CASWGGLGGADTQYF
>TRBV23-1|TRBD1|TRBJ2-5|few
TGCGCCAGCAGTAGACAGGGTACCCCCCAAGAGACCCAGTACTTC
CASSRQGTPQETQYF
>TRBV24-1|TRBD1|TRBJ2-1|-
TGTGCCACCAGTGATTTGAGACAGGGGAACTACAATGAGCAGTTCTTC
CATSDLRQGNYNEQFF
>TRBV3-1/TRBV3-2|TRBD2|TRBJ2-1|once
TGTGCCAGCAGCCTGACAACCGGGACTAGCCGAGGTGAGCAGTTCTTC
CASSLTTGTSRGEQFF
>TRBV5-1|-|TRBJ2-3|many
TGCGCCAGCAGCTTCATCACCTATCAAGATACGCAGTATTTT
CASSFITYQDTQYF
>TRBV5-6|-|TRBJ1-1|-
TGTGCCAGCAGCTTAAGGATGGCGGTCGGGGAAGCTTTCTTT
CASSLRMAVGEAFF
>TRBV11-2|-|TRBJ2-3|-
TGTGCCAGCAGCTTCGTGGCGGGAGATACGCAGTATTTT
CASSFVAGDTQYF
>TRBV7-3|TRBD1|TRBJ2-1|-
TGTGCCAGCAGCTTACTCCCCCGGGACAGGGCCAACAATGAGCAGTTCTTC
CASSLLPRDRANNEQFF
>TRBV11-2|TRBD1|TRBJ2-5|-
TGTGCCAGCAGCGTGGACAGGGGGCGCGTATGGGAGACCCAGTACTTC
CASSVDRGRVWETQYF
>TRBV18|-|TRBJ1-4|-
TGTGCCAGCTCACCACCAGAGACAAATAATGAAAAACTGTTTTTT
CASSPPETNNEKLFF
>TRBV25-1|-|TRBJ1-1|-
TGTGCCAGCAGTCCTCCTGACAGGCCAGCTTTCTTT
CASSPPDRPAFF